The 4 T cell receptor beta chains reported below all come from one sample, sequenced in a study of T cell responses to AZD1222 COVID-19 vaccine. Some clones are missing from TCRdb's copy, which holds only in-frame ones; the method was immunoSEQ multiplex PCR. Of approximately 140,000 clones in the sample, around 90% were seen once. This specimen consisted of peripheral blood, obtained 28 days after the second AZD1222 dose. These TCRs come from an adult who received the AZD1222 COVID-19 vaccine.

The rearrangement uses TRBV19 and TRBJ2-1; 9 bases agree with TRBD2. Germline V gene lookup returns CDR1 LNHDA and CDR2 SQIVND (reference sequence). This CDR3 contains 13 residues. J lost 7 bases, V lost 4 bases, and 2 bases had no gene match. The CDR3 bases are TGTGCCAGTAGTACCCTAGCGGGAAATGAGCAGTTCTTC. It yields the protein CASSTLAGNEQFF.

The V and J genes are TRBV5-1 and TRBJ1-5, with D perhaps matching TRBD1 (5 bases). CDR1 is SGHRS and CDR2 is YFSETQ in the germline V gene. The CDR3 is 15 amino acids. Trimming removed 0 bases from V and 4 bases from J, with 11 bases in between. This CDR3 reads CASSLAPGMNQPQHF. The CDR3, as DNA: TGCGCCAGCAGCTTGGCCCCAGGGATGAATCAGCCCCAGCATTTT.

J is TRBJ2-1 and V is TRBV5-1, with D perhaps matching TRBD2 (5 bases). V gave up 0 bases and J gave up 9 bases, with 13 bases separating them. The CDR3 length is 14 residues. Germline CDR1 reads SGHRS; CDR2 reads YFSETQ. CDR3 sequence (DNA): TGCGCCAGCAGCTTGGGAGGTAGCGAGGGTGAGCAGTTCTTC. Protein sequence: CASSLGGSEGEQFF.

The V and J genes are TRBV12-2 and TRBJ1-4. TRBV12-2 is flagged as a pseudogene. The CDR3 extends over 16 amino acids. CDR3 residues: CASRPRPESTNEKLFF. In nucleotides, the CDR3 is TGTGCAAGTCGCCCACGTCCTGAGTCAACTAATGAAAAACTGTTTTTT.